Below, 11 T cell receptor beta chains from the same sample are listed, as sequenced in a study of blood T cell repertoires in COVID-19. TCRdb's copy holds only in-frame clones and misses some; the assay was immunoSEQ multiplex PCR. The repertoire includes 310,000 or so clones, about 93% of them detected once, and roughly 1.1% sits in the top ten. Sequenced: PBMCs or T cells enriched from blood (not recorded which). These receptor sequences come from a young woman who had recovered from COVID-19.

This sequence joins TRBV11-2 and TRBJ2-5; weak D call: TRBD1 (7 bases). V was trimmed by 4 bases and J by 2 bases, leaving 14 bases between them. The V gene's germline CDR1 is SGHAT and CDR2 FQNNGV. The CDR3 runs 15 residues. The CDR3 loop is CASSYSQGRQETQYF. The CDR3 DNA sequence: TGTGCCAGCAGCTACTCACAGGGGAGGCAAGAGACCCAGTACTTC.

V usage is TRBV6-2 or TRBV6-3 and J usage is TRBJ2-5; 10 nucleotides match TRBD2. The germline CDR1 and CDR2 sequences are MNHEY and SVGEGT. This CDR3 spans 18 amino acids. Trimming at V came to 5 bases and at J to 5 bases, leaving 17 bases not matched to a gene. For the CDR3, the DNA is TGTGCCAGCAGTCACCTCATCTTAACTAGCGGGGTTGAGGAGACCCAGTACTTC. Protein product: CASSHLILTSGVEETQYF.

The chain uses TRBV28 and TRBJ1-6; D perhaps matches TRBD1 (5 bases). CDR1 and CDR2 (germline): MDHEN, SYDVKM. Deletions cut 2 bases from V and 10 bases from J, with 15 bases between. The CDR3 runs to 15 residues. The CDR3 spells CASSLRDSPRSPLHF. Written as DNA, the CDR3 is TGTGCCAGCAGTTTAAGAGACAGTCCTCGGTCACCCCTCCACTTT.

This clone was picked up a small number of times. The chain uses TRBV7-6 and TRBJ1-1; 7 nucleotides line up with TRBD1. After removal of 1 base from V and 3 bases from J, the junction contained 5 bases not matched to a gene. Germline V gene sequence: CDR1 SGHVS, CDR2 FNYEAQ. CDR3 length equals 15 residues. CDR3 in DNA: TGTGCCAGCAGCTTAGATGCACAGGGGTACACTGAAGCTTTCTTT. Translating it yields CASSLDAQGYTEAFF.

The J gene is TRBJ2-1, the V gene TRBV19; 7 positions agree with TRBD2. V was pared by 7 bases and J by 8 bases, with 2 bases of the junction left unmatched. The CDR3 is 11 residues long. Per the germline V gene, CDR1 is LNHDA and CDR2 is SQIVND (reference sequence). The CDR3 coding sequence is TGTGCCAGTAAGGGAGGGTATGAGCAGTTCTTC. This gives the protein CASKGGYEQFF.

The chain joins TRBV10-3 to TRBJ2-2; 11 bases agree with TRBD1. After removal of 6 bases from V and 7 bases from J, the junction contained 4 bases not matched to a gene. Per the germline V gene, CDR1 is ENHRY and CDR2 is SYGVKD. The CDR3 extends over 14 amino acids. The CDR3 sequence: CAIRGQGAFGELFF. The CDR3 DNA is TGTGCCATCAGAGGACAGGGGGCTTTCGGGGAGCTGTTTTTT.

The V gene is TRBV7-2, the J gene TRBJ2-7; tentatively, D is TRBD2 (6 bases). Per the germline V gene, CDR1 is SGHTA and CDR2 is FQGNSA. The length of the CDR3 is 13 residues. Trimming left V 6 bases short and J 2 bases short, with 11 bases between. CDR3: CASSWGGTYEQYF. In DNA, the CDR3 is TGTGCCAGCAGTTGGGGAGGAACCTACGAGCAGTACTTC.

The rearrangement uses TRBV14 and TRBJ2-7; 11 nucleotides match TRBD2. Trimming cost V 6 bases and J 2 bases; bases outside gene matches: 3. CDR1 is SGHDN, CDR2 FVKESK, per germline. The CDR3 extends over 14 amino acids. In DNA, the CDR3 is TGTGCCAGCAGGCTAGCGGGAGGCCCCTACGAGCAGTACTTC. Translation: CASRLAGGPYEQYF.

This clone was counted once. CDR3 nucleotides: TGTGCCAGCAGCTTAGGTAGGGGCGGCGCAGATACGCAGTATTTT. This codes for CASSLGRGGADTQYF. This chain joins TRBV13 and TRBJ2-3, with D perhaps matching TRBD1 (5 bases). This CDR3 comprises 15 residues. Germline V gene sequence: CDR1 PRHDT, CDR2 FYEKMQ (reference sequence). V was clipped by 0 bases and J by 4 bases, with 11 bases between them.

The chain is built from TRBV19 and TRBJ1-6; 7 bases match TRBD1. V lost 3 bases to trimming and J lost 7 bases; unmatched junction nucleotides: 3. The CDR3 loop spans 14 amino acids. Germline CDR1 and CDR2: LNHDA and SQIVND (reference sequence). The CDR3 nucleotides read TGTGCCAGTAGTATCAAGGGGGCGAATTCACCCCTCCACTTT. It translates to CASSIKGANSPLHF.

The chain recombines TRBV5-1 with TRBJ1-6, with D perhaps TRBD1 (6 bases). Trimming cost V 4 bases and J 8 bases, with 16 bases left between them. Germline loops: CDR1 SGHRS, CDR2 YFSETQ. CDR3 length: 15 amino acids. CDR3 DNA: TGCGCCAGCAGCGAGGACAGTTGGGGCGATTCACCCCTCCACTTT. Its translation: CASSEDSWGDSPLHF.